The table lists the clone carrying this T cell receptor beta chain with a count of one. Its antigen remains unidentified. This sample was taken from a study of radiotherapy plus CTLA-4 blockade in lung cancer. At the level of the study: In around 17% of patients, objective responses were seen; 30% to 35% had disease control.

Ipilimumab CTLA-4 blockade and focal radiation were given to patients with chemo-refractory metastatic non-small-cell lung cancer. Points from the study as a whole: Early shifts in blood T cell clones, with interferon-beta, reportedly predicted response best. Radiotherapy was combined with ipilimumab, and tumor-derived TCR clones then expanded in blood.

TCRdb's copy holds only in-frame clones and misses some; the assay was immunoSEQ multiplex PCR. The table includes about 73,000 clones, around 87% detected once. Trimming took 2 bases from V and 6 from J, leaving 13 bases between them. Germline values: CDR1 MDHEN, CDR2 SYDVKM. The CDR3 runs 14 residues. This TCR derives from a human donor with non-small cell lung cancer that progressed on radiotherapy plus ipilimumab. The gene calls are TRBV28 and TRBJ1-2, with a tentative D call TRBD1 (6 bases). Sequenced material: peripheral blood, taken from a patient treated with radiotherapy plus ipilimumab. The CDR3 region is CASSLRTVSHGYTF. The CDR3 region has the DNA TGTGCCAGCAGTTTACGGACAGTGTCGCATGGCTACACCTTC.